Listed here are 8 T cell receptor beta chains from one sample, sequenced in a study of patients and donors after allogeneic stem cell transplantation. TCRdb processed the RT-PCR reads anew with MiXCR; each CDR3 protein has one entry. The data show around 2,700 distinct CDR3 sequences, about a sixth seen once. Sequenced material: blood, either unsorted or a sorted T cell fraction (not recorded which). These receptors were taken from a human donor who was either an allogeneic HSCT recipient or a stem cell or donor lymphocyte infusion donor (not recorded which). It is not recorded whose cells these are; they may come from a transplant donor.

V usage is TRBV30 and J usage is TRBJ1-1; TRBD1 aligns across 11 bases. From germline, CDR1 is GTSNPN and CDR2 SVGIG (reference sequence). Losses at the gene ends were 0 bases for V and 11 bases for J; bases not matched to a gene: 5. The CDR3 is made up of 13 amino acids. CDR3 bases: TGTGCCTGGAGTGTACGAGGGGACAGGGGGGCTTTCTTT. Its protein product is CAWSVRGDRGAFF.

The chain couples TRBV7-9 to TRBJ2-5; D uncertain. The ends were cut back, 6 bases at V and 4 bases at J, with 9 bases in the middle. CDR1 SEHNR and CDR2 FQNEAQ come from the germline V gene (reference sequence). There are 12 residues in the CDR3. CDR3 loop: CASSLPLETQYF. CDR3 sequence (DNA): TGTGCCAGCAGTTTACCGTTAGAGACCCAGTACTTC.

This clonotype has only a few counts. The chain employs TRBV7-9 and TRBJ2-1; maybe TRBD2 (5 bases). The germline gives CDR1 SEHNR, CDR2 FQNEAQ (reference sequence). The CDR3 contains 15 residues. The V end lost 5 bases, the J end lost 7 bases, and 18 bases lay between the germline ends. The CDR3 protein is CASSRPGLPGNEQFF. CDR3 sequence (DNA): TGTGCCAGCAGCCGTCCAGGACTCCCTGGGAATGAGCAGTTCTTC.

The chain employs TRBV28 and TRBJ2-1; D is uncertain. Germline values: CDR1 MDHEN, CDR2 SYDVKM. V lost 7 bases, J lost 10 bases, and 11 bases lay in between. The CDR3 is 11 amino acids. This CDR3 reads CASTDGREQFF. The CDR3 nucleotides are TGTGCCAGCACAGACGGGCGGGAGCAGTTCTTC.

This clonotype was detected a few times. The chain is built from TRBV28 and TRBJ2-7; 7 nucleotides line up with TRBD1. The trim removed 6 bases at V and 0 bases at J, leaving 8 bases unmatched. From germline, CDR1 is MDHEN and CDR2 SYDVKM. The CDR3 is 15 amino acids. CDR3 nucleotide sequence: TGTGCCAGCAGGGGGGTTCACAGGGGCTCCTACGAGCAGTACTTC. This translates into CASRGVHRGSYEQYF.

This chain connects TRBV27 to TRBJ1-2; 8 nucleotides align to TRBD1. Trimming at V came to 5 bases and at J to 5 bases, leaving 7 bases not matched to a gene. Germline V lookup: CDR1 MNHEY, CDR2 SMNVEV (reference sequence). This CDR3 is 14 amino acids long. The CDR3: CASSLTDRGYGYTF. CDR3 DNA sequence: TGTGCCAGCAGTCTAACTGACAGGGGATATGGCTACACCTTC.

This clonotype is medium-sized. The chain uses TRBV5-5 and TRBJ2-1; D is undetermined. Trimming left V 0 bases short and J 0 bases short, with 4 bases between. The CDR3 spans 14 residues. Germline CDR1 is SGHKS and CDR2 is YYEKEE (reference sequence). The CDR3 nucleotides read TGTGCCAGCAGCTTGGCTAGCTCCTACAATGAGCAGTTCTTC. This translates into CASSLASSYNEQFF.

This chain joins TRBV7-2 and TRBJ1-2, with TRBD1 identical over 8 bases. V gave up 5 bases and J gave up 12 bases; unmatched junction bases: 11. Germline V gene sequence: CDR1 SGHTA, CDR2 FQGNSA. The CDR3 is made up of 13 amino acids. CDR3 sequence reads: CASSPNRQGKDTF. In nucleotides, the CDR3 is TGTGCCAGCAGCCCGAACCGACAGGGGAAGGACACCTTC.